Shown below are 32 T cell receptor beta chains from a single sample sequenced in a study of beta chain features in type 1 diabetes. Expressed TCRB transcripts were sequenced because the isolated RNA had all been reverse transcribed beforehand. Here immunoSEQ multiplex PCR was the method, and the copy in TCRdb shows in-frame clones only, minus some. This sample yields 600,000 or so clones, of which roughly 12% are seen a single time; 0.095% to 0.15% belongs to the top ten. Whole-study results and caveats: Within each of all four CD4+ subsets, Type 1 diabetes patients had TCRB CDR3s that were moderately but significantly shorter.

These receptors' targets are unknown. Material: naive CD4+ T cells from blood. The origin of the receptors is a man aged 25 to 40 with type 1 diabetes.

The rearrangement uses TRBV29-1 and TRBJ1-6, with TRBD1 identical over 7 bases. Germline values: CDR1 SQVTM, CDR2 ANQGSEA. The CDR3 totals 14 residues. Trimming at V came to 4 bases and at J to 5 bases, leaving 5 bases not matched to a gene. The CDR3 nucleotides read TGCAGCGTTGCCGCCGGGACAGATAATTCACCCCTCCACTTT. Translated, it gives CSVAAGTDNSPLHF.

This clone was observed a handful of times. The chain recombines TRBV18 with TRBJ2-1; 10 bases are a match to TRBD2. The V gene end was trimmed by 2 bases and the J gene end by 8 bases; junction bases not matched to a gene: 6. The CDR3 is made up of 15 amino acids. Germline CDR1 and CDR2: KGHSH and LQKENI. In DNA form, the CDR3 reads TGTGCCAGCTCACCAATGAGCGGGGGGGCTGATGAGCAGTTCTTC. This sequence encodes CASSPMSGGADEQFF.

This chain connects TRBV5-4 to TRBJ1-1; 8 nucleotides agree with TRBD1. Looked up from germline, CDR1 is SGHNT and CDR2 is YYREEE (reference sequence). The junction had 15 bases not matched to a gene; V was cut back by 4 bases and J by 7 bases. The CDR3 length is 16 residues. DNA for the CDR3: TGTGCCAGCAGCCAAGGTGGACAGGGCTCCAGAATTGAAGCTTTCTTT. This translates into CASSQGGQGSRIEAFF.

CDR3 coding DNA: TGTGCCAGCAGCCCCGATGGGGGATCCTACAATGAGCAGTTCTTC. This sequence encodes CASSPDGGSYNEQFF. V usage is TRBV7-7 and J usage is TRBJ2-1; D tentatively fits TRBD1 or TRBD2 (5 bases each). CDR3 length: 15 amino acids. Germline V gene data show CDR1 as SSHAT and CDR2 as FNYEAQ (reference sequence). The V and J ends lost 5 bases and 1 base respectively, with 12 bases between them.

This clone turned up a few times. The CDR3 spells CASRIPGAEEQYF. The CDR3 region has the DNA TGTGCCAGTAGGATCCCAGGGGCGGAAGAGCAGTACTTC. The rearrangement joins TRBV19 to TRBJ2-7; D perhaps matches TRBD1 (6 bases). CDR1 is LNHDA, CDR2 SQIVND, per germline (reference sequence). The CDR3 covers 13 residues. V was trimmed by 6 bases and J by 7 bases, leaving 16 bases between them.

The rearrangement joins TRBV28 to TRBJ2-1; weak D call: TRBD2 (6 bases). This CDR3 spans 12 amino acids. From germline, CDR1 is MDHEN and CDR2 SYDVKM. V was trimmed by 5 bases and J by 9 bases, leaving 11 bases between them. CDR3: CASSVRGIEQFF. The DNA of the CDR3 is TGTGCCAGCAGTGTCCGGGGGATTGAGCAGTTCTTC.

This clone was detected a few times. The chain is built from TRBV14 and TRBJ2-1; unclear D gene. Between the trimmed V and J ends, which lost 5 bases and 4 bases, there was a span of 9 bases. This CDR3 is 13 amino acids long. CDR1 is SGHDN, CDR2 FVKESK, per germline. CDR3 DNA sequence: TGTGCCAGCAGCTGGAGCGAGTACAATGAGCAGTTCTTC. This translates into CASSWSEYNEQFF.

This clone showed up just a few times. The chain recombines TRBV10-3 with TRBJ1-2, with TRBD1 matching over 8 bases. The CDR3 runs 13 residues. The junction had 4 bases not matched to a gene; V was cut back by 7 bases and J by 3 bases. Germline CDR1 is ENHRY and CDR2 is SYGVKD. CDR3 loop: CAITPTGDYGYTF. The DNA for the CDR3 is TGTGCCATCACCCCGACAGGGGACTATGGCTACACCTTC.

In this sample, this clone turned up a few times. The chain has TRBV2 and TRBJ1-5; D gene ambiguous. This CDR3 is 15 amino acids long. Looked up from germline, CDR1 is SNHLY and CDR2 is FYNNEI. Deletions cut 8 bases from V and 8 bases from J, with 22 bases between. In DNA form, the CDR3 reads TGTGCCAGCGGCGGTCAAGGACGAGTTGGCAAGCCCCAGCATTTT. This gives the protein CASGGQGRVGKPQHF.

This clone was detected only a few times. The chain couples TRBV7-9 to TRBJ1-6; 7 positions match TRBD1. Trimming took 5 bases from V and 14 from J; bases not matched to a gene: 9. The CDR3 runs 13 residues. In germline, CDR1 is SEHNR, CDR2 FQNEAQ (reference sequence). The DNA for the CDR3 is TGTGCCAGCAGCCGTCCGACAGGGCTTACCCTCCACTTT. It specifies CASSRPTGLTLHF.

V is TRBV18 and J is TRBJ1-5; D is uncertain. Per the germline V gene, CDR1 is KGHSH and CDR2 is LQKENI. V was shortened by 6 bases and J by 4 bases, with 10 bases between the two germline ends. The CDR3 loop spans 13 amino acids. The DNA of the CDR3 is TGTGCCAGCTCGAAGGGCAGGAATCAGCCCCAGCATTTT. This translates into CASSKGRNQPQHF.

This clone was detected a few times. This chain connects TRBV30 to TRBJ2-1; the D is unclear. The CDR3 loop spans 13 amino acids. Germline CDR1 is GTSNPN and CDR2 is SVGIG (reference sequence). The V end lost 2 bases, the J end lost 4 bases, and 9 bases lay between the germline ends. The CDR3 is CAWSRTLYNEQFF. CDR3 coding DNA: TGTGCCTGGAGTAGGACCTTATACAATGAGCAGTTCTTC.

The chain is built from TRBV9 and TRBJ2-5, with TRBD1 matching 10 bases. Germline V lookup: CDR1 SGDLS, CDR2 YYNGEE. Trimming removed 4 bases from V and 4 bases from J; junction bases left unmatched: 4. The CDR3 contains 14 residues. CDR3 residues: CASSNRDRGETQYF. CDR3 nucleotides: TGTGCCAGCAGCAACCGGGACAGGGGAGAGACCCAGTACTTC. Full variable domain (missing parts from reference TRBV9 and TRBJ2-5): DSGVTQTPKHLITATGQRVTLRCSPRSGDLSVYWYQQSLDQGLQFLIQYYNGEERAKGNILERFSAQQFPDLHSELNLSSLELGDSALYFCASSNRDRGETQYFGPGTRLLVL.

J is TRBJ2-7 and V is TRBV10-1; 7 nucleotides line up with TRBD2. V shed 11 bases and J 2 bases; nucleotides not matched to a gene: 9. This CDR3 contains 13 residues. From germline, CDR1 is WNHNN and CDR2 SYGVQD (reference sequence). The CDR3 here is CAPREGIPYEQYF. The CDR3 region has the DNA TGCGCCCCAAGGGAGGGAATTCCCTACGAGCAGTACTTC.

The V and J genes are TRBV7-9 and TRBJ1-4; unclear D gene. Trimming removed 3 bases at V and 4 bases at J, with 9 bases between. Per the germline V gene, CDR1 is SEHNR and CDR2 is FQNEAQ (reference sequence). CDR3 length: 14 amino acids. In nucleotides, the CDR3 is TGTGCCAGCAGCTTGAAAAAGGATAATGAAAAACTGTTTTTT. Translated: CASSLKKDNEKLFF.

In its sample, this clone was seen a few times. Other DNA sequences in this sample translate to the same CDR3. This chain joins TRBV6-6 and TRBJ2-3; no clear D. The CDR3 loop spans 12 amino acids. V was shortened by 6 bases and J by 5 bases, with 9 bases between the two germline ends. Looked up from germline, CDR1 is MNHNY and CDR2 is SVGAGI (reference sequence). DNA for the CDR3: TGTGCCAGCAGCCCGTCGGGAGATACGCAGTATTTT. This sequence encodes CASSPSGDTQYF.

A few counts support this clone. The V and J genes are TRBV19 and TRBJ1-5, with a tentative D call TRBD1 (5 bases). The V and J ends lost 7 bases and 3 bases respectively, with 13 bases between them. In germline, CDR1 is LNHDA, CDR2 SQIVND (reference sequence). The CDR3 runs 14 residues. The CDR3, as DNA: TGTGCCAGTACCCTGCAGGGATTCAATCAGCCCCAGCATTTT. Amino acids: CASTLQGFNQPQHF.

The chain carries TRBV5-6 and TRBJ1-4; D possibly corresponds to TRBD1 (6 bases). Trimming cost V 0 bases and J 8 bases, with 8 bases left between them. Germline V gene sequence: CDR1 SGHDT, CDR2 YYEEEE. The CDR3 consists of 13 residues. In DNA, the CDR3 is TGTGCCAGCAGCTTGGACAGGGCGGAAAAACTGTTTTTT. Amino acid sequence: CASSLDRAEKLFF. The full variable domain, its missing parts supplied by reference TRBV5-6 and TRBJ1-4, is DAGVTQSPTHLIKTRGQQVTLRCSPKSGHDTVSWYQQALGQGPQFIFQYYEEEERQRGNFPDRFSGHQFPNYSSELNVNALLLGDSALYLCASSLDRAEKLFFGSGTQLSVL.

The V gene is TRBV5-1, the J gene TRBJ1-2; no clear D gene. This CDR3 has 13 residues. V shed 5 bases and J shed 8 bases, with 16 bases lying between them. The germline gives CDR1 SGHRS, CDR2 YFSETQ. The CDR3 bases are TGCGCCAGCAGTTGGACCTCTGGAGAGGGCTACACCTTC. It is translated as CASSWTSGEGYTF. The full variable domain, in which reference TRBV5-1 and TRBJ1-2 provide the parts outside the CDR3, is KAGVTQTPRYLIKTRGQQVTLSCSPISGHRSVSWYQQTPGQGLQFLFEYFSETQRNKGNFPGRFSGRQFSNSRSEMNVSTLELGDSALYLCASSWTSGEGYTFGSGTRLTVV.

The rearrangement links TRBV7-6 to TRBJ1-1; D may be TRBD1 (5 bases). Germline loops: CDR1 SGHVS, CDR2 FNYEAQ. V was trimmed by 5 bases and J by 5 bases, leaving 18 bases between them. The CDR3 runs 15 residues. The CDR3 loop reads CASSPDIERGTEAFF. The CDR3 region has the DNA TGTGCCAGCAGCCCGGACATCGAGAGAGGGACTGAAGCTTTCTTT.

This clone has more than one count but fewer than ten. The chain combines TRBV7-9 with TRBJ2-1; possibly TRBD2 for D (5 bases). The CDR3 runs to 12 residues. V was cut by 3 bases and J by 9 bases, with 9 bases left in between. Germline values: CDR1 SEHNR, CDR2 FQNEAQ (reference sequence). This CDR3 is CASSFDYFEQFF. CDR3 DNA sequence: TGTGCCAGCAGCTTCGACTATTTTGAGCAGTTCTTC. Based on the CDR3 plus reference TRBV7-9 and TRBJ2-1, the full variable domain is DTGVSQNPRHKITKRGQNVTFRCDPISEHNRLYWYRQTLGQGPEFLTYFQNEAQLEKSRLLSDRFSAERPKGSFSTLEIQRTEQGDSAMYLCASSFDYFEQFFGPGTRLTVL.

This clone was observed a few times. Here the CDR3 DNA reads TGCGCCAGCAGCCAGCCTCTTGCAGCAAAAGAGACCCAGTACTTC. Protein sequence: CASSQPLAAKETQYF. This chain connects TRBV4-1 to TRBJ2-5; D not certain. CDR1 is MGHRA, CDR2 YSYEKL, per germline. Trimming removed 3 bases from V and 3 bases from J, with 14 bases in between. This CDR3 contains 15 residues.

This clone was counted a few times. Other DNA sequences in this sample translate to the same CDR3. The chain uses TRBV7-9 and TRBJ2-3; D remains unclear. V was shortened by 3 bases and J by 0 bases, with 4 bases between the two germline ends. CDR1 is SEHNR and CDR2 is FQNEAQ in the germline V gene (reference sequence). The CDR3 length is 13 residues. The CDR3 loop reads CASSFFSTDTQYF. The CDR3 DNA reads as TGTGCCAGCAGCTTTTTTAGCACAGATACGCAGTATTTT.

The genes are TRBV9 and TRBJ2-3, with a weak D call TRBD2 (6 bases). The V gene lost 6 bases and the J gene lost 0 bases, with 17 bases spanning the gap. Germline CDR1 and CDR2: SGDLS and YYNGEE. This CDR3 comprises 16 residues. The CDR3 here is CASTPLASASTDTQYF. Here the CDR3 DNA reads TGTGCCAGCACCCCTTTGGCTAGCGCTAGCACAGATACGCAGTATTTT.

This sequence joins TRBV19 and TRBJ2-3; D possibly matches TRBD1 or TRBD2 (5 bases each). V shed 1 base and J shed 6 bases, with 11 bases lying between them. This CDR3 is 14 amino acids long. The germline V gene encodes CDR1 LNHDA and CDR2 SQIVND (reference sequence). CDR3 coding DNA: TGTGCCAGTAGTATAGGTCAGGGAGCGGATACGCAGTATTTT. This codes for CASSIGQGADTQYF.

V and J are TRBV7-9 and TRBJ2-3; D is unresolved. The V end was cut by 5 bases, the J end by 6 bases, with 9 bases between. This CDR3 has 12 residues. Germline CDR1 is SEHNR and CDR2 is FQNEAQ (reference sequence). The CDR3 region is CASSPGRDTQYF. The CDR3 DNA is TGTGCCAGCAGCCCGGGCCGGGATACGCAGTATTTT.

This clone was detected only a few times. This rearrangement joins TRBV7-9 to TRBJ2-3; the D is unclear. The ends were cut back, 3 bases at V and 1 base at J, with 14 bases in the middle. There are 16 residues in the CDR3. The germline V gene encodes CDR1 SEHNR and CDR2 FQNEAQ (reference sequence). CDR3 sequence: CASSLYPLLGTDTQYF. CDR3 sequence (DNA): TGTGCCAGCAGCTTGTACCCGCTCCTTGGCACAGATACGCAGTATTTT.

In this sample, this clone turned up a few times. The chain is built from TRBV18 and TRBJ2-3, with no clear D. CDR3 length equals 13 residues. In germline, CDR1 is KGHSH, CDR2 LQKENI. Trimming left V 1 base short and J 4 bases short, with 6 bases between. The CDR3 reads CASSPLQADTQYF. CDR3 nucleotides: TGTGCCAGCTCACCACTTCAAGCAGATACGCAGTATTTT.

The rearrangement joins TRBV6-5 to TRBJ2-1; no reliable D call. The CDR3 has 14 amino acids. Germline CDR1 and CDR2: MNHEY and SVGAGI. The germline V and J ends were trimmed by 0 bases and 7 bases, with 10 bases remaining between them. The CDR3, as DNA: TGTGCCAGCAGTTACTCCTGGACGGCGAATGAGCAGTTCTTC. It translates to CASSYSWTANEQFF.

This clone has more than one count but fewer than ten. DNA of the CDR3: TGTGCCAGCAGCCCACGGACAAAACGTGGAGTAAACATTCAGTACTTC. Its translation: CASSPRTKRGVNIQYF. The chain uses TRBV7-9 and TRBJ2-4; possibly TRBD1 for D (5 bases). The CDR3 spans 16 residues. Trimming took 5 bases from V and 6 from J, leaving 20 bases between them. Per germline, CDR1 SEHNR and CDR2 FQNEAQ (reference sequence).

This clone turned up a few times. The V call is TRBV28, the J call TRBJ2-6; a weak D match, TRBD1 (6 bases). Between the trimmed V and J ends, which lost 6 bases and 3 bases, there was a span of 15 bases. Germline CDR1 reads MDHEN; CDR2 reads SYDVKM. The CDR3 is 16 residues long. CDR3 coding DNA: TGTGCCAGCAGCCAACAGGGTCAGGTTGGGGCCAACGTCCTGACTTTC. It translates to CASSQQGQVGANVLTF.

V is TRBV28 and J is TRBJ2-7; possible D gene TRBD2, 5 bases. CDR1 and CDR2 (germline): MDHEN, SYDVKM. The CDR3 runs to 13 residues. The ends were cut back, 6 bases at V and 4 bases at J, with 13 bases in the middle. The DNA of the CDR3 is TGTGCCAGCAGCCCGGGGTCTAGGTACGAGCAGTACTTC. It translates to CASSPGSRYEQYF.